Below are 32 T cell receptor beta chains sequenced from a single sample in a study of blood T cell repertoires in COVID-19. Some clones are missing from TCRdb's copy, which holds only in-frame ones; the method was immunoSEQ multiplex PCR. The sample has around 150,000 clones; over 60% are singletons. The sequencing sample was made of peripheral blood. The receptors stem from an elderly woman with acute or convalescent COVID-19.

This chain connects TRBV6-2 or TRBV6-3 to TRBJ2-2; 7 bases align to TRBD2. V shed 1 base, J shed 7 bases, and the junction held 6 bases outside the gene matches. From germline, CDR1 is MNHEY and CDR2 SVGEGT. This CDR3 contains 15 residues. CDR3 nucleotides: TGTGCCAGCAGTTACTTCTCTAGGGAGGGCGGGGAGCTGTTTTTT. This sequence encodes CASSYFSREGGELFF.

V is TRBV7-8 and J is TRBJ2-7; D gene uncertain. CDR1 and CDR2 (germline): SGHVS, FQNEAQ. V lost 1 base and J lost 2, with 3 bases in between. CDR3 length: 12 amino acids. The CDR3 nucleotides are TGTGCCAGCAGCTTAGGCGCCTACGAGCAGTACTTC. It translates to CASSLGAYEQYF.

The gene calls are TRBV2 and TRBJ2-1; no clear D gene. Germline assignment: CDR1 SNHLY and CDR2 FYNNEI. The length of the CDR3 is 12 residues. The V gene lost 2 bases and the J gene lost 12 bases, with 11 bases spanning the gap. DNA of the CDR3: TGTGCCAGCAGTGAACCCCCTTCCGGGCAGTTCTTC. Translating it yields CASSEPPSGQFF.

The sample holds one count of this clone. The rearrangement links TRBV24-1 to TRBJ2-2; 10 bases are a match to TRBD2. After removal of 4 bases from V and 0 bases from J, the junction contained 1 base not matched to a gene. The CDR3 covers 16 residues. Per the germline V gene, CDR1 is KGHDR and CDR2 is SFDVKD. CDR3 bases: TGTGCCACCAGTGAAACTAGCGGGGCGAACACCGGGGAGCTGTTTTTT. Its translation is CATSETSGANTGELFF.

This chain connects TRBV5-4 to TRBJ2-7; maybe TRBD2 (6 bases). The CDR3 extends over 15 amino acids. Germline CDR1 reads SGHNT; CDR2 reads YYREEE (reference sequence). V was pared by 3 bases and J by 4 bases, with 17 bases between. CDR3 in DNA: TGTGCCAGCAGCTACGGGACTTCATTACCGTACGAGCAGTACTTC. It codes for CASSYGTSLPYEQYF.

The chain is built from TRBV6-5 and TRBJ1-5; 8 positions match TRBD1. Losses at the gene ends were 6 bases for V and 9 bases for J; bases not matched to a gene: 13. The V gene's germline CDR1 is MNHEY and CDR2 SVGAGI. The CDR3 loop spans 15 amino acids. The CDR3 reads CASSRDRRYQGPQHF. The CDR3 nucleotides read TGTGCCAGCAGCCGGGACAGGCGCTATCAAGGGCCCCAGCATTTT.

This chain links TRBV5-3 with TRBJ2-5, with a possible D match to TRBD2 (6 bases). TRBV5-3 is an ORF for which the function is uncertain. The V and J ends lost 0 bases and 5 bases respectively, with 11 bases between them. The CDR3 runs to 14 residues. CDR3 region: CARSLGGTEETQYF. The CDR3 nucleotides read TGTGCCAGAAGCTTGGGCGGGACGGAGGAGACCCAGTACTTC.

This chain uses TRBV7-8 with TRBJ2-5; D is perhaps TRBD1 (6 bases). Trimming took off 5 bases at V and 2 bases at J, with 27 bases between the two ends. The CDR3 contains 19 residues. Germline CDR1 SGHVS, CDR2 FQNEAQ. The chain's CDR3 is CASSDTTILRTVDQETQYF. CDR3 DNA sequence: TGTGCCAGCAGCGATACTACTATCCTTCGGACAGTGGATCAAGAGACCCAGTACTTC. The variable domain in full, with the rest retrieved from reference TRBV7-8 and TRBJ2-5, is GAGVSQSPRYKVAKRGQDVALRCDPISGHVSLFWYQQALGQGPEFLTYFQNEAQLDKSGLPSDRFFAERPEGSVSTLKIQRTQQEDSAVYLCASSDTTILRTVDQETQYFGPGTRLLVL.

The chain is built from TRBV7-9 and TRBJ1-2; D is possibly TRBD1 (5 bases). The CDR3 has 16 residues. Germline values: CDR1 SEHNR, CDR2 FQNEAQ (reference sequence). The V end lost 0 bases, the J end lost 6 bases, and 17 bases lay between the germline ends. The CDR3 loop is CASSLAGGIQRDGYTF. In DNA form, the CDR3 reads TGTGCCAGCAGCTTAGCGGGGGGGATCCAGCGGGATGGCTACACCTTC.

This clone has a handful of counts. V usage is TRBV30 and J usage is TRBJ1-2; D not certain. The ends were cut back, 4 bases at V and 4 bases at J, with 37 bases in the middle. From germline, CDR1 is GTSNPN and CDR2 SVGIG (reference sequence). This CDR3 has 21 residues. The CDR3 spells CAWIKTPERRPLGSHIYGYTF. DNA of the CDR3: TGTGCCTGGATCAAAACCCCGGAACGCCGACCACTGGGCAGTCACATCTATGGCTACACCTTC.

The chain joins TRBV30 to TRBJ1-6; maybe TRBD1 (5 bases). There are 14 residues in the CDR3. The germline gives CDR1 GTSNPN, CDR2 SVGIG (reference sequence). Trimming cost V 2 bases and J 9 bases, with 14 bases left between them. The CDR3 DNA is TGTGCCTGGAGTACACCGACGGGGGGTTCACCCCTCCACTTT. Residues: CAWSTPTGGSPLHF.

A single count supports this clone. This chain joins TRBV5-1 and TRBJ1-2, with TRBD1 matching over 7 bases. CDR1 SGHRS and CDR2 YFSETQ come from the germline V gene. J was trimmed by 8 bases and V by 0 bases; bases with no gene match: 7. The CDR3 is 14 amino acids. CDR3 amino acids: CASSLAPAGGGYTF. The DNA for the CDR3 is TGCGCCAGCAGCTTGGCCCCAGCAGGGGGAGGCTACACCTTC.

This chain connects TRBV5-1 to TRBJ2-2; 8 bases agree with TRBD1. From germline, CDR1 is SGHRS and CDR2 YFSETQ. V was pared by 4 bases and J by 2 bases, with 13 bases of the junction left unmatched. This CDR3 is built from 18 residues. The CDR3 sequence is CASSPMPPGQVNTGELFF. The CDR3 DNA follows: TGCGCCAGCAGCCCGATGCCCCCGGGACAGGTTAACACCGGGGAGCTGTTTTTT.

The chain uses TRBV3-1 (or the pseudogene TRBV3-2) and TRBJ2-1; 7 nucleotides match TRBD1. The CDR3 covers 15 residues. The germline V gene has CDR1 LGHDT and CDR2 YNNKEL (reference sequence). The J segment lost 3 bases and the V segment lost 1 base, leaving 3 bases of the junction unmatched. CDR3 DNA: TGTGCCAGCAGCCAAGTGGGACAGAGCTACAATGAGCAGTTCTTC. This codes for CASSQVGQSYNEQFF.

The rearrangement links TRBV27 to TRBJ2-1; 8 bases agree with TRBD2. Looked up from germline, CDR1 is MNHEY and CDR2 is SMNVEV (reference sequence). The ends lost 7 bases at V and 9 bases at J; junction bases unmatched: 5. The CDR3 covers 12 residues. The CDR3, as DNA: TGTGCCAGCAATGGACTAGCTGGTGAGCAGTTCTTC. Translating it yields CASNGLAGEQFF.

This chain joins TRBV12-3 or TRBV12-4 and TRBJ1-2; maybe TRBD1 (5 bases). V was cut by 2 bases and J by 7 bases, with 5 bases left in between. This CDR3 contains 11 residues. CDR3 residues: CASSLTGGYTF. The DNA of the CDR3 is TGTGCCAGCAGTTTAACAGGTGGCTACACCTTC.

The chain is built from TRBV5-1 and TRBJ2-7, with TRBD1 identical over 8 bases. After removal of 0 bases from V and 4 bases from J, the junction contained 6 bases not matched to a gene. The CDR3 runs 15 residues. Germline CDR1 and CDR2: SGHRS and YFSETQ. The CDR3 coding sequence is TGCGCCAGCAGCTTGGGGCAGGGGGCGAGGTACGAGCAGTACTTC. It encodes CASSLGQGARYEQYF.

This clone was seen more than once but under ten times. V gene TRBV2 combines with J gene TRBJ1-6, with 7 bases lining up with TRBD1. Germline values: CDR1 SNHLY, CDR2 FYNNEI. The CDR3 consists of 14 residues. The junction had 7 bases not matched to a gene; V was cut back by 7 bases and J by 7 bases. In nucleotides, the CDR3 is TGTGCCAGCAAGAAGGGGGCCAGCAATTCACCCCTCCACTTT. Translation: CASKKGASNSPLHF.

The V call is TRBV9, the J call TRBJ2-1, with 9 bases fitting TRBD2. Germline V gene data show CDR1 as SGDLS and CDR2 as YYNGEE. The CDR3 is 15 amino acids. V shed 4 bases and J 4 bases; nucleotides not matched to a gene: 6. CDR3 sequence (DNA): TGTGCCAGCAGCTCCCGACTAGCGGCTTACAATGAGCAGTTCTTC. Amino acid sequence: CASSSRLAAYNEQFF.

This clone was recorded a few times. The genes are TRBV5-1 and TRBJ1-1; the D gene is possibly TRBD1 (6 bases). V was clipped by 0 bases and J by 7 bases, with 13 bases between them. The CDR3 runs to 14 residues. Germline V gives CDR1 SGHRS, CDR2 YFSETQ. The CDR3 reads CASSLADRHGEAFF. CDR3 sequence (DNA): TGCGCCAGCAGCTTGGCCGACAGGCATGGTGAAGCTTTCTTT.

In this sample, this clone turned up many times. CDR3 sequence reads: CASSQTPSNEKLFF. Here the CDR3 DNA reads TGCGCCAGCAGCCAAACCCCGAGCAATGAAAAACTGTTTTTT. The rearrangement uses TRBV4-3 and TRBJ1-4; no reliable D call. The CDR3 runs 14 residues. Germline V gene sequence: CDR1 LGHNA, CDR2 YSLEER. V was cut by 2 bases and J by 5 bases, with 9 bases left in between.

The V call is TRBV5-4, the J call TRBJ2-3; unclear D gene. Trimming took off 3 bases at V and 0 bases at J, with 8 bases between the two ends. The germline CDR1 and CDR2 sequences are SGHNT and YYREEE (reference sequence). The CDR3 loop spans 14 amino acids. The CDR3 DNA reads as TGTGCCAGCAGCTACGACAAGAGCACAGATACGCAGTATTTT. It translates to CASSYDKSTDTQYF.

This rearrangement joins TRBV6-5 to TRBJ1-4, with D maybe TRBD1 (5 bases). The V gene's germline CDR1 is MNHEY and CDR2 SVGAGI. The V gene lost 0 bases and the J gene lost 8 bases, with 10 bases spanning the gap. The CDR3 has 14 amino acids. This CDR3 is CASSYSPGQEKLFF. CDR3 nucleotides: TGTGCCAGCAGTTACTCGCCAGGGCAGGAAAAACTGTTTTTT.

The rearrangement links TRBV27 to TRBJ2-2; 11 bases line up with TRBD2. Unmatched junction bases numbered 7, after V lost 3 bases and J lost 4 bases. The CDR3 is made up of 17 amino acids. The germline CDR1 and CDR2 sequences are MNHEY and SMNVEV (reference sequence). DNA of the CDR3: TGTGCCAGCAGTTTTCAGGGACTAGCGGCTGGCACCGGGGAGCTGTTTTTT. Amino acid sequence: CASSFQGLAAGTGELFF.

The V call is TRBV7-3, the J call TRBJ1-2; 8 positions agree with TRBD1. Looked up from germline, CDR1 is SGHTA and CDR2 is FQGTGA. The CDR3 consists of 14 residues. J lost 8 bases, V lost 5 bases, and 10 bases had no gene match. The CDR3 region is CASSKTGQGGGYTF. CDR3 in DNA: TGTGCCAGCAGCAAGACAGGACAGGGAGGCGGCTACACCTTC.

The rearrangement uses TRBV7-2 and TRBJ1-6; possibly TRBD1 for D (5 bases). The CDR3 sequence is 19 residues long. The V end lost 1 base, the J end lost 9 bases, and 25 bases lay between the germline ends. CDR1 and CDR2 from the germline V gene are SGHTA and FQGNSA. CDR3 DNA: TGTGCCAGCAGCTTAGAGGATGGCAGGGCCAACAAACGGAGTTCACCCCTCCACTTT. It specifies CASSLEDGRANKRSSPLHF.

The V and J genes are TRBV19 and TRBJ1-2; D call uncertain. The CDR3 spans 15 residues. The V gene's germline CDR1 is LNHDA and CDR2 SQIVND (reference sequence). V was clipped by 8 bases and J by 7 bases, with 23 bases between them. CDR3 sequence (DNA): TGTGCCAGTGTAGGAGCCGAGAGAGTGGTCTCTGGCTACACCTTC. It translates to CASVGAERVVSGYTF. The whole variable domain, remainder taken from reference TRBV19 and TRBJ1-2, is DGGITQSPKYLFRKEGQNVTLSCEQNLNHDAMYWYRQDPGQGLRLIYYSQIVNDFQKGDIAEGYSVSREKKESFPLTVTSAQKNPTAFYLCASVGAERVVSGYTFGSGTRLTVV.

This clone has only one observation. The chain couples TRBV6-1 to TRBJ1-4; TRBD1 matches 11 bases. The CDR3 consists of 15 residues. The ends lost 3 bases at V and 7 bases at J; junction bases unmatched: 4. CDR1 is MNHNS, CDR2 SASEGT, per germline. CDR3 residues: CASSEEGQGGEKLFF. The DNA for the CDR3 is TGTGCCAGCAGTGAGGAGGGACAGGGGGGTGAAAAACTGTTTTTT.

This chain uses TRBV6-5 with TRBJ2-7; 7 nucleotides agree with TRBD1. With 4 bases clipped from V and 2 bases from J, the junction kept 5 bases outside the gene matches. The CDR3 length is 14 residues. Germline V gene data show CDR1 as MNHEY and CDR2 as SVGAGI. The CDR3 DNA reads TGTGCCAGCAGTTCGGGGACAGCTACCTACGAGCAGTACTTC. This encodes CASSSGTATYEQYF.

The V gene is TRBV5-6, the J gene TRBJ2-5; TRBD1 aligns across 9 bases. J was trimmed by 5 bases and V by 0 bases; bases with no gene match: 8. This CDR3 is 16 amino acids long. CDR1 and CDR2 from the germline V gene are SGHDT and YYEEEE. The CDR3 bases are TGTGCCAGCAGCTTGGCCCCAGGGACAGGGCGGGAGACCCAGTACTTC. This gives the protein CASSLAPGTGRETQYF.

This clone was seen a single time. The chain uses TRBV19 and TRBJ2-7; maybe TRBD1 (5 bases). Germline lookup yields CDR1 LNHDA and CDR2 SQIVND (reference sequence). The ends were cut back, 4 bases at V and 1 base at J, with 14 bases in the middle. The CDR3 length is 15 residues. CDR3 sequence reads: CASSTGRAGSYEQYF. In DNA form, the CDR3 reads TGTGCCAGTAGTACCGGCAGGGCAGGGTCCTACGAGCAGTACTTC.

V gene TRBV11-2 combines with J gene TRBJ2-2; no clear D gene. Looked up from germline, CDR1 is SGHAT and CDR2 is FQNNGV. This CDR3 has 15 amino acids. Trimming stripped 6 bases from V and 0 bases from J, with 11 bases between. This chain's CDR3 is CASSRLGSNTGELFF. The CDR3 DNA sequence: TGTGCCAGCAGTCGTTTGGGCTCGAACACCGGGGAGCTGTTTTTT.